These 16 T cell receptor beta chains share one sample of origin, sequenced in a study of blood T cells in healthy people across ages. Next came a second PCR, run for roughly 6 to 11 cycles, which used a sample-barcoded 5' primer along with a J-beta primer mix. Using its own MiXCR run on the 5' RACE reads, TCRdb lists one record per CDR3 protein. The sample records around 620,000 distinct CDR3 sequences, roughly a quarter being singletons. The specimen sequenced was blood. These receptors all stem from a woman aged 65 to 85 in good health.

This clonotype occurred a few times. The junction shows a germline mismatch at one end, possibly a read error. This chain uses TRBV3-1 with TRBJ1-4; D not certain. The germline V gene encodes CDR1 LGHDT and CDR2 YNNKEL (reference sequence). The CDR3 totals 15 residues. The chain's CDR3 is CASSLRTATSEKLFF. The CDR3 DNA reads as TGTGCCAGCAGCCTTCGGACGGCAACTAGTGAAAAACTGTTTTTT.

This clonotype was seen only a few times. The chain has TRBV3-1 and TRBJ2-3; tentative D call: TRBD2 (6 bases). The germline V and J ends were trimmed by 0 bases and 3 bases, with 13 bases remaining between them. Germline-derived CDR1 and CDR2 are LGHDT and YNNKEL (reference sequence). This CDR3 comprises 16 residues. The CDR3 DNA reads TGTGCCAGCAGCCAAGAGGGACTTTCGGGAACAGATACGCAGTATTTT. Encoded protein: CASSQEGLSGTDTQYF.

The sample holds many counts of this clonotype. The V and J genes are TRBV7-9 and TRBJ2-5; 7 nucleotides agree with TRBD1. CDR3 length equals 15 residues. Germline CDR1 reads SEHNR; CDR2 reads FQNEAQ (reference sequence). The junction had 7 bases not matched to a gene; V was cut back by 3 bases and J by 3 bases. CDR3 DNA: TGTGCCAGCAGCTTCCCTGGACAGGAAGAAGAGACCCAGTACTTC. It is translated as CASSFPGQEEETQYF.

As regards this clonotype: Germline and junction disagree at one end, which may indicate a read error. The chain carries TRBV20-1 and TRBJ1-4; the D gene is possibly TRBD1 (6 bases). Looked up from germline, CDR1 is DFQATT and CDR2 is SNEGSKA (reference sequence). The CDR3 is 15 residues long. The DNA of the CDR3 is TGCAGTTCTAGACACCCCCAGGGGCCGGGTGAAAAACTGTTTTTT. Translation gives CSSRHPQGPGEKLFF.

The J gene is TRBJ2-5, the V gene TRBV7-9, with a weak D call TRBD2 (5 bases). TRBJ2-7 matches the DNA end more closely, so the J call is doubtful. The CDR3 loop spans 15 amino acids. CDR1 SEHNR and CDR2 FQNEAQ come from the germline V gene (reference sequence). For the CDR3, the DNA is TGTGCCAGCATCCCCGAAGGGTGGAGGACTGGCGAGCAGTACTTC. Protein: CASIPEGWRTGEQYF.

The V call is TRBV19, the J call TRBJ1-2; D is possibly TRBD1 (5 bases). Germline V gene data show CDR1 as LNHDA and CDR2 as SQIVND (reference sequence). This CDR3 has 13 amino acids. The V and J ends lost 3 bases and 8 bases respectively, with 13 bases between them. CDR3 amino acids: CASSMRTGGGYTF. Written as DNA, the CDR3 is TGTGCCAGTAGTATGCGAACAGGAGGGGGCTACACCTTC.

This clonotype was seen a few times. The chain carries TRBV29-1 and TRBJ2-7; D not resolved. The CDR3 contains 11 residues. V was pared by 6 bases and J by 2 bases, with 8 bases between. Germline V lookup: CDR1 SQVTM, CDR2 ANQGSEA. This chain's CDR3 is CSVCRPYEQYF. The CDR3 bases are TGCAGCGTCTGCAGGCCCTACGAGCAGTACTTC.

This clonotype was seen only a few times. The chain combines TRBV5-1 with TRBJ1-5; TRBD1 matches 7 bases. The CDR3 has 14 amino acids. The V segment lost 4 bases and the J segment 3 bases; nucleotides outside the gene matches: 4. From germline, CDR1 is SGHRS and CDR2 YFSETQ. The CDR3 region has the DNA TGCGCCAGCAGCCCGACAGGGAACAATCAGCCCCAGCATTTT. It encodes CASSPTGNNQPQHF.

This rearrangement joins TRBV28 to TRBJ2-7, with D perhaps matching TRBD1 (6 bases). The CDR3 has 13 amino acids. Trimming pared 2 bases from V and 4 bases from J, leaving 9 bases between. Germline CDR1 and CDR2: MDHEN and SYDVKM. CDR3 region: CASSLGDKYEQYF. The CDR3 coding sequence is TGTGCCAGCAGTTTAGGGGACAAATACGAGCAGTACTTC.

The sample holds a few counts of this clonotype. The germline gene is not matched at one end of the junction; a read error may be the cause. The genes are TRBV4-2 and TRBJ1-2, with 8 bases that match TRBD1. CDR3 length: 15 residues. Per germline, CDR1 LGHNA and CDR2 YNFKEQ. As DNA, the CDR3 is TGTGCCAGCAGCCCCCGTGCAGGGGGCAGCTATGGCCACACCTTC. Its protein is CASSPRAGGSYGHTF.

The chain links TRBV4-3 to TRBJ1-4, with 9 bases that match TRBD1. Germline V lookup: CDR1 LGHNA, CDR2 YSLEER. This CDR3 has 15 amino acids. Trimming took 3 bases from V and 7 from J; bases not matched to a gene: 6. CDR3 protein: CASSHWTGEGEKLFF. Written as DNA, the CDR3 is TGCGCCAGCAGCCACTGGACAGGGGAAGGTGAAAAACTGTTTTTT.

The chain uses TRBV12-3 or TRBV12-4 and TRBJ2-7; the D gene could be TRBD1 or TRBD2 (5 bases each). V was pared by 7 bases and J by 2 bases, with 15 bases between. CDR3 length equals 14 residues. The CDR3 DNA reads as TGTGCCAGCAATCCTCAGGGACCGACCTACGAGCAGTACTTC. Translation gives CASNPQGPTYEQYF.

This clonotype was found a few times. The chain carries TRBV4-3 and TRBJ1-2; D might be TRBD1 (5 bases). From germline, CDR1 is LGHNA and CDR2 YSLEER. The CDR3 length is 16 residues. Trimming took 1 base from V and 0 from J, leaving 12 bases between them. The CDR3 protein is CASSQGQGYSNYGYTF. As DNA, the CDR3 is TGCGCCAGCAGCCAAGGCCAGGGCTATTCTAACTATGGCTACACCTTC.

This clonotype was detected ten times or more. This CDR3 reads CASSPDRVNTEAFF. The CDR3 DNA reads as TGTGCCAGCAGCCCGGACAGGGTGAACACTGAAGCTTTCTTT. V usage is TRBV6-5 and J usage is TRBJ1-1, with 8 bases identical to TRBD1. The J segment lost 0 bases and the V segment lost 6 bases, leaving 3 bases of the junction unmatched. The CDR3 is 14 amino acids. CDR1 is MNHEY, CDR2 SVGAGI, per germline.

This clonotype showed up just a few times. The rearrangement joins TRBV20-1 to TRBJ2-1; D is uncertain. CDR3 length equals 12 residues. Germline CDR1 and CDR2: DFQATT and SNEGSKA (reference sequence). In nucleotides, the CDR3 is TGCGTCTCGTCGGGCCGCAACAATGAGCAGTTCTTC. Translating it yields CVSSGRNNEQFF.

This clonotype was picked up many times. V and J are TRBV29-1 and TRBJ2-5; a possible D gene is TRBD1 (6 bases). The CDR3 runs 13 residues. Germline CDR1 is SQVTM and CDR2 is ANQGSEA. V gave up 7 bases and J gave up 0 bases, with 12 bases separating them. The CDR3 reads CSEKDRHQETQYF. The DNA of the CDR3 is TGCAGCGAGAAAGACAGGCACCAAGAGACCCAGTACTTC. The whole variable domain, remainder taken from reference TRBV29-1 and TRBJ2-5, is SAVISQKPSRDICQRGTSLTIQCQVDSQVTMMFWYRQQPGQSLTLIATANQGSEATYESGFVIDKFPISRPNLTFSTLTVSNMSPEDSSIYLCSEKDRHQETQYFGPGTRLLVL.